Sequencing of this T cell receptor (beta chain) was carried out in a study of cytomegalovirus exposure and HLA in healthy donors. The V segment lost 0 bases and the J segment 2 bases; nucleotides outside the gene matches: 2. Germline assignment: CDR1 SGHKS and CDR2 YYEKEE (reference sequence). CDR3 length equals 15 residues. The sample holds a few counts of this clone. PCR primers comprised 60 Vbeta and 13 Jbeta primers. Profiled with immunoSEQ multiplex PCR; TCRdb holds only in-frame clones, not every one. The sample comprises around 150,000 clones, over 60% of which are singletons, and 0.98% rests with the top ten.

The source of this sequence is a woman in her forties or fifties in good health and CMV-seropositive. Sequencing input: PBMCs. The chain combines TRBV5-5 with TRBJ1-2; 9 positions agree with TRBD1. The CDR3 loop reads CASSLAGTGNYGYTF. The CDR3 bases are TGTGCCAGCAGCTTGGCCGGGACAGGGAACTATGGCTACACCTTC.